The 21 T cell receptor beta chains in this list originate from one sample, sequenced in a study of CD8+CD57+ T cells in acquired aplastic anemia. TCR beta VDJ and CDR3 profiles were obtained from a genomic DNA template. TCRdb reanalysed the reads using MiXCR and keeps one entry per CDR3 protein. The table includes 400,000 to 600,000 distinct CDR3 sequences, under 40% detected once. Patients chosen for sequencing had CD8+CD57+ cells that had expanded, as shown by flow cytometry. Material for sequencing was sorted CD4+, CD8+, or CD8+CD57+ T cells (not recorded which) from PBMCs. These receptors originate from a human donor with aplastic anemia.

CDR3 amino acids: CASSPGTPQYF. The CDR3 DNA follows: TGTGCCAGCAGCCCCGGGACTCCTCAGTATTTT. V is TRBV14 and J is TRBJ2-3; possible D gene TRBD2, 6 bases. Looked up from germline, CDR1 is SGHDN and CDR2 is FVKESK. This CDR3 contains 11 residues. V was trimmed by 4 bases and J by 12 bases, leaving 11 bases between them.

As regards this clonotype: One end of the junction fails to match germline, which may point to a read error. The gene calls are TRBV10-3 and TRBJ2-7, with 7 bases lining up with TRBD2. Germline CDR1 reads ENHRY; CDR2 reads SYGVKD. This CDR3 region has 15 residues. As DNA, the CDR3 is TGTGCCAGCAGTGGAGGCGGCGGGAGCCCCTACGAGCAGTACTTC. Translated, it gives CASSGGGGSPYEQYF.

The DNA of the CDR3 is TGTGCCACCAGTGATCCCCGGCGGGGGTCCTACGAGCAGTACTTC. Translating it yields CATSDPRRGSYEQYF. V usage is TRBV24-1 and J usage is TRBJ2-7, with TRBD2 identical over 7 bases. Germline assignment: CDR1 KGHDR and CDR2 SFDVKD. V lost 3 bases, J lost 1 base, and 5 bases stayed unmatched. The length of the CDR3 is 15 residues.

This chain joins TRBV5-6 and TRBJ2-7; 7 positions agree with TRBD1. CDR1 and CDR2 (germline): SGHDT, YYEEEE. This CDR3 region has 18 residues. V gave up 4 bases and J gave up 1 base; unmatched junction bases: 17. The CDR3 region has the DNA TGTGCCAGCAGCCGTAACAGGGGAATCCCACTAGTTTCCTACGAGCAGTACTTC. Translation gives CASSRNRGIPLVSYEQYF. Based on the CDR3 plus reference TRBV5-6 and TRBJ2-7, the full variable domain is DAGVTQSPTHLIKTRGQQVTLRCSPKSGHDTVSWYQQALGQGPQFIFQYYEEEERQRGNFPDRFSGHQFPNYSSELNVNALLLGDSALYLCASSRNRGIPLVSYEQYFGPGTRLTVT.

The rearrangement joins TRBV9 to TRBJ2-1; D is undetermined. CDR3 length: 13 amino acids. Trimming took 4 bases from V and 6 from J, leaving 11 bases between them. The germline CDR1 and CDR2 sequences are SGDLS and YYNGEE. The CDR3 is CASSLVTGNEQFF. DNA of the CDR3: TGTGCCAGCAGCTTGGTGACGGGCAATGAGCAGTTCTTC. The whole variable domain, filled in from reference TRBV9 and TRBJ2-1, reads DSGVTQTPKHLITATGQRVTLRCSPRSGDLSVYWYQQSLDQGLQFLIQYYNGEERAKGNILERFSAQQFPDLHSELNLSSLELGDSALYFCASSLVTGNEQFFGPGTRLTVL.

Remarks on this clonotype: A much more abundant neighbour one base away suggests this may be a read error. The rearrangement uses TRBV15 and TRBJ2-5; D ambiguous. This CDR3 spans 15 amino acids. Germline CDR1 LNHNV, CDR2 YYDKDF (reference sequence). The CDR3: CAISRAPGLQETQYF. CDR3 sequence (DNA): TGTGCCATCAGCAGAGCTCCGGGTCTTCAAGAGACCCAGTACTTC.

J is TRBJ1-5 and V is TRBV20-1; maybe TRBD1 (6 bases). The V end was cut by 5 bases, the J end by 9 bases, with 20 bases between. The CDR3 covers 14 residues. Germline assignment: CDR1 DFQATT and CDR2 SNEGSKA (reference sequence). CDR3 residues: CSARRGPNGRPQHF. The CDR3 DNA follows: TGCAGTGCTCGCAGGGGTCCAAACGGTCGGCCCCAGCATTTT.

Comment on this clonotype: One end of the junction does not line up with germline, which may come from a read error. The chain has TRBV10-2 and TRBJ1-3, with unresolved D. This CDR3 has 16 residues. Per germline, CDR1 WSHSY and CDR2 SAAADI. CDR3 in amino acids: CPSTQGPRGPGNTIYF. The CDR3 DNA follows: TGCCCCAGCACTCAAGGGCCTCGAGGTCCTGGAAACACCATATATTTT.

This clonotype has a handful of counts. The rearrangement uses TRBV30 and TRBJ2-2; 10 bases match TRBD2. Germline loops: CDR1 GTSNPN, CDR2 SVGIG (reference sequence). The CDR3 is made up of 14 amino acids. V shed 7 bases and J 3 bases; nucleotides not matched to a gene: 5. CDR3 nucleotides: TGTGCCTTAAGCGGGGGGGCGTACACCGGGGAGCTGTTTTTT. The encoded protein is CALSGGAYTGELFF.

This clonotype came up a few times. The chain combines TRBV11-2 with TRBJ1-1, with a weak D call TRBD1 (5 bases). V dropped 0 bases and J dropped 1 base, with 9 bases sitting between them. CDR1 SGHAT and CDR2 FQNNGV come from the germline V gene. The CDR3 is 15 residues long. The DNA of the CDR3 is TGTGCCAGCAGCTTAGAGGGGCAGCCGAACACTGAAGCTTTCTTT. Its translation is CASSLEGQPNTEAFF.

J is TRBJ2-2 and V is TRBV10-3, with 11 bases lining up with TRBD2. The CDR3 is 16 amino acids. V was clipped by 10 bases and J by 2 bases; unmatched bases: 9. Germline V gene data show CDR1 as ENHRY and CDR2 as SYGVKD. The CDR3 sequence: CASSRGTSGNTGELFF. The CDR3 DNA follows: TGTGCCAGCAGCAGGGGGACTAGCGGAAACACCGGGGAGCTGTTTTTT.

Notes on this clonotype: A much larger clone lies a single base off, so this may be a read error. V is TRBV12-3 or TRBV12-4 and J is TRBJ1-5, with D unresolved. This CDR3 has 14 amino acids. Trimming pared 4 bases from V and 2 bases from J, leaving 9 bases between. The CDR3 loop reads CASSSDGGNQPQHF. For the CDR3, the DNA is TGTGCCAGCAGTTCCGACGGAGGCAATCAGCCCCAGCATTTT.

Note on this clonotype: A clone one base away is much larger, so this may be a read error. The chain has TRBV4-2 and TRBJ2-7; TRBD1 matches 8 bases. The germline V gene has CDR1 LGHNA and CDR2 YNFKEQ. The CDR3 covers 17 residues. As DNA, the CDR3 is TGTGCCAGCAGCGAAGAAGCCGACAGGGGAAGGAGGCACGAGCAGTACTTC. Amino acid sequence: CASSEEADRGRRHEQYF.

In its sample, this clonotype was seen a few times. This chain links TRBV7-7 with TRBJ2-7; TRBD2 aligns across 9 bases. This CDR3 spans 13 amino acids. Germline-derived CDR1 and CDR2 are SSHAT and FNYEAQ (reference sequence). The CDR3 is CARELAGNYEQYF. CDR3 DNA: TGTGCTAGAGAGCTAGCGGGAAACTACGAGCAGTACTTC.

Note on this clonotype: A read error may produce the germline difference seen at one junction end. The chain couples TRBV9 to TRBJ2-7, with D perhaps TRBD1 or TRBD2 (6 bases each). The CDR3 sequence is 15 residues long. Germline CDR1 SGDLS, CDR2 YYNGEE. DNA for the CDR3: TGTGCCAGCAGCATCGGGGGCGCTTCCTCCCACGAGCAGTACTTC. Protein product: CASSIGGASSHEQYF.

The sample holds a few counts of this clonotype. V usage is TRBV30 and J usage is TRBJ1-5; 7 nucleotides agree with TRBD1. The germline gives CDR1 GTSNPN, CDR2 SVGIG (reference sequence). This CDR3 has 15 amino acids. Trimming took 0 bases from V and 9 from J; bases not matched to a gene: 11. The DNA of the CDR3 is TGTGCCTGGAGTGTACGGACAGGATTCGGTGGGCCCCAGCATTTT. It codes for CAWSVRTGFGGPQHF.

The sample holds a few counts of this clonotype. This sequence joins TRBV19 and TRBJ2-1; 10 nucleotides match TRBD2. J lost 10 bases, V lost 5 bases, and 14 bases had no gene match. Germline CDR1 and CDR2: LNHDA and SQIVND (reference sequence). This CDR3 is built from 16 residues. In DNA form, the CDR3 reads TGTGCCAGTAGTCCCACCTTAGCGGGAGGCTTTGTAGAGCAGTTCTTC. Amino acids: CASSPTLAGGFVEQFF.

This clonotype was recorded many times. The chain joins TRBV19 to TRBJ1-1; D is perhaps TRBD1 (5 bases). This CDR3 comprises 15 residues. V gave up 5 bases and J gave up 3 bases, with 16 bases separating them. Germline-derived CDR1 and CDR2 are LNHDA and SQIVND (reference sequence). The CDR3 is CASSLVAGWDTEAFF. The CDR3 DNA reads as TGTGCCAGTAGTCTTGTGGCAGGGTGGGACACTGAAGCTTTCTTT.

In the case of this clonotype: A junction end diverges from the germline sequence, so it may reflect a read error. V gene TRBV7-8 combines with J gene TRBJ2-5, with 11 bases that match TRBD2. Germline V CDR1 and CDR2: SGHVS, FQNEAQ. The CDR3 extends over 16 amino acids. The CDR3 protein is CASSFIAGGPGETQYF. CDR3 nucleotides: TGCGCCAGCAGCTTTATAGCGGGGGGGCCGGGAGAGACCCAGTACTTC.

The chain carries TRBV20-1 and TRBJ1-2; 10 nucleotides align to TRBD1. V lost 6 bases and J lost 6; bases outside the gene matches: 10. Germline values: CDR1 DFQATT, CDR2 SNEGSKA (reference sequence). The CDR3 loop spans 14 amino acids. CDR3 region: CSASSPGQGDGYTF. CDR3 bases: TGCAGTGCCAGCTCACCTGGACAGGGGGATGGCTACACCTTC.

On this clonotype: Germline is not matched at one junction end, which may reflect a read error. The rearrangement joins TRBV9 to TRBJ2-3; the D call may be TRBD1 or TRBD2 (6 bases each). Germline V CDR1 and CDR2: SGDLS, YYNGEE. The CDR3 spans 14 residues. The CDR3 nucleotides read TGTGCCAGCAGCGTGAGGGGGGCTACAGACACGCAGTATTTT. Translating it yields CASSVRGATDTQYF.